Shown below are 28 T cell receptor beta chains from a single sample sequenced in a study of CD8+ T cells in alopecia areata. Reverse transcribed after extraction, RNA yielded cDNA as the sequencing template. TCRdb's table, derived via immunoSEQ multiplex PCR, lists solely in-frame clones and lacks some. The data hold 150,000 to 200,000 clones, with around 64% observed a single time. Described treatment: oral pan-JAK inhibitor, 5-10 mg twice daily. Sequencing used CD4+ T cells sorted from blood, obtained around week 49, from a patient treated with tofacitinib. These receptors originate from a human donor with alopecia areata.

V gene TRBV28 combines with J gene TRBJ2-5; D perhaps matches TRBD1 (6 bases). Trimming took off 6 bases at V and 5 bases at J, with 19 bases between the two ends. The germline V gene has CDR1 MDHEN and CDR2 SYDVKM. The length of the CDR3 is 15 residues. Written as DNA, the CDR3 is TGTGCCAGCAGGCCACCTGGACAGCTAGGGGAGACCCAGTACTTC. It translates to CASRPPGQLGETQYF.

This clone was detected a few times. V is TRBV7-8 and J is TRBJ2-1; 13 positions match TRBD2. Germline loops: CDR1 SGHVS, CDR2 FQNEAQ. V was clipped by 5 bases and J by 15 bases; unmatched bases: 13. The CDR3 spans 15 residues. CDR3 residues: CASSGWTSGGLGWFF. Written as DNA, the CDR3 is TGTGCCAGCAGCGGATGGACTAGCGGGGGCCTCGGGTGGTTCTTC.

This clone has a handful of counts. The chain has TRBV29-1 and TRBJ1-1, with D perhaps TRBD1 (5 bases). Trimming cost V 3 bases and J 3 bases, with 11 bases left between them. CDR1 SQVTM and CDR2 ANQGSEA come from the germline V gene. The CDR3 spans 13 residues. The CDR3 DNA is TGCAGCGTTGAGGAGGGCAGGGACACTGAAGCTTTCTTT. Translation gives CSVEEGRDTEAFF.

Comment on this clone: In the same sample, other DNA sequences code for this CDR3. The CDR3 protein is CSVVRGGETQYF. CDR3 sequence (DNA): TGCAGCGTTGTAAGGGGGGGAGAGACCCAGTACTTC. V gene TRBV29-1 combines with J gene TRBJ2-5; maybe TRBD2 (7 bases). CDR1 and CDR2 from the germline V gene are SQVTM and ANQGSEA. The V end lost 4 bases, the J end lost 4 bases, and 10 bases lay between the germline ends. CDR3 length: 12 residues.

V and J are TRBV20-1 and TRBJ2-7; D unresolved. This CDR3 contains 11 residues. V lost 3 bases and J 9 bases, leaving 12 bases between the germline ends. Looked up from germline, CDR1 is DFQATT and CDR2 is SNEGSKA (reference sequence). This CDR3 reads CSASAPSGQYF. The CDR3 DNA follows: TGCAGTGCTAGCGCCCCTTCGGGGCAGTACTTC.

This chain uses TRBV10-3 with TRBJ2-7, with D possibly matching TRBD1 (5 bases). The CDR3 totals 15 residues. Germline CDR1 ENHRY, CDR2 SYGVKD. The V end lost 0 bases, the J end lost 3 bases, and 12 bases lay between the germline ends. The DNA of the CDR3 is TGTGCCATCAGTGAGTCAGTACAGGTCGGCTACGAGCAGTACTTC. It specifies CAISESVQVGYEQYF.

The V call is TRBV7-8, the J call TRBJ1-1; 7 bases are a match to TRBD1. V gave up 0 bases and J gave up 5 bases; unmatched junction bases: 6. Germline values: CDR1 SGHVS, CDR2 FQNEAQ. The CDR3 spans 15 residues. The CDR3 DNA sequence: TGTGCCAGCAGCTTAGCCAACAGGGGCAATACTGAAGCTTTCTTT. Its protein product is CASSLANRGNTEAFF. Full variable domain (outside the CDR3, taken from reference TRBV7-8 and TRBJ1-1): GAGVSQSPRYKVAKRGQDVALRCDPISGHVSLFWYQQALGQGPEFLTYFQNEAQLDKSGLPSDRFFAERPEGSVSTLKIQRTQQEDSAVYLCASSLANRGNTEAFFGQGTRLTVV.

This sequence joins TRBV4-1 and TRBJ2-2; D is unresolved. This CDR3 comprises 14 residues. The germline V gene encodes CDR1 MGHRA and CDR2 YSYEKL. V lost 0 bases, J lost 6 bases, and 8 bases lay in between. The CDR3 DNA follows: TGCGCCAGCAGCCAAGATGTGGCAGCCGGGGAGCTGTTTTTT. As protein: CASSQDVAAGELFF.

By sample share, this clone is medium-sized. The chain uses TRBV7-2 and TRBJ1-5; TRBD1 matches at 7 bases. This CDR3 contains 15 residues. Germline CDR1 is SGHTA and CDR2 is FQGNSA. The V gene end was trimmed by 0 bases and the J gene end by 6 bases; junction bases not matched to a gene: 5. CDR3 bases: TGTGCCAGCAGCTTAGCGGGAGGGGGCGGTCAGCCCCAGCATTTT. Amino acid sequence: CASSLAGGGGQPQHF.

The rearrangement links TRBV5-1 to TRBJ2-3, with unresolved D. With 4 bases removed from V and 2 bases from J, the gap between germline ends came to 8 bases. The V gene's germline CDR1 is SGHRS and CDR2 YFSETQ. The CDR3 consists of 13 residues. Here the CDR3 reads CASSLTVTDTQYF. The CDR3, as DNA: TGCGCCAGCAGCCTCACAGTCACAGATACGCAGTATTTT.

The rearrangement joins TRBV5-8 to TRBJ2-3; D gene uncertain. The germline CDR1 and CDR2 sequences are SGHTS and YDEGEE. The V gene lost 5 bases and the J gene lost 2 bases, with 9 bases spanning the gap. This CDR3 contains 13 residues. In DNA, the CDR3 is TGTGCCAGCAGACTGACTCTCACAGATACGCAGTATTTT. Its translation: CASRLTLTDTQYF. The variable domain in full, with the rest retrieved from reference TRBV5-8 and TRBJ2-3, is EAGVTQSPTHLIKTRGQQATLRCSPISGHTSVYWYQQALGLGLQFLLWYDEGEERNRGNFPPRFSGRQFPNYSSELNVNALELEDSALYLCASRLTLTDTQYFGPGTRLTVL.

The V call is TRBV19, the J call TRBJ1-2; D perhaps matches TRBD1 (6 bases). V gave up 4 bases and J gave up 6 bases, with 15 bases separating them. From germline, CDR1 is LNHDA and CDR2 SQIVND (reference sequence). The CDR3 totals 14 residues. The CDR3 spells CASSNYREGNGYTF. CDR3 DNA sequence: TGTGCCAGTAGTAACTACAGGGAAGGGAATGGCTACACCTTC. Together with reference TRBV19 and TRBJ1-2, the CDR3 gives the full variable domain: DGGITQSPKYLFRKEGQNVTLSCEQNLNHDAMYWYRQDPGQGLRLIYYSQIVNDFQKGDIAEGYSVSREKKESFPLTVTSAQKNPTAFYLCASSNYREGNGYTFGSGTRLTVV.

The chain combines TRBV29-1 with TRBJ2-3; 8 nucleotides line up with TRBD2. The CDR3 consists of 15 residues. The germline gives CDR1 SQVTM, CDR2 ANQGSEA. The junction had 8 bases not matched to a gene; V was cut back by 4 bases and J by 2 bases. CDR3 protein: CSVVNSGAYTDTQYF. CDR3 bases: TGCAGCGTTGTGAATAGCGGGGCCTACACAGATACGCAGTATTTT.

This clone was picked up one time. The chain is built from TRBV5-1 and TRBJ2-6, with 7 positions matching TRBD2. V was pared by 4 bases and J by 4 bases, with 14 bases of the junction left unmatched. Germline V gives CDR1 SGHRS, CDR2 YFSETQ. CDR3 size: 18 residues. In DNA form, the CDR3 reads TGCGCCAGCAGCGCAGGAGGCGGGGGATTGGTCGGGGCCAACGTCCTGACTTTC. This codes for CASSAGGGGLVGANVLTF.

The chain links TRBV29-1 to TRBJ2-7, with 10 bases aligning to TRBD2. Trimming cost V 3 bases and J 6 bases; bases outside gene matches: 8. The CDR3 consists of 14 residues. CDR1 and CDR2 (germline): SQVTM, ANQGSEA. CDR3 in amino acids: CSVDVAGGRSEQYF. As DNA, the CDR3 is TGCAGCGTTGACGTAGCGGGGGGCCGGAGCGAGCAGTACTTC.

The CDR3 loop is CASSSGQGARGYTF. CDR3 DNA: TGTGCCAGCAGCTCGGGACAGGGGGCGCGTGGCTACACCTTC. The chain links TRBV7-2 to TRBJ1-2; 12 bases map to TRBD1. The CDR3 runs to 14 residues. The V and J ends lost 4 bases and 7 bases, in that order; junction bases with no gene match: 4. Germline lookup yields CDR1 SGHTA and CDR2 FQGNSA.

V is TRBV29-1 and J is TRBJ1-2; no clear D. The CDR3 is made up of 13 amino acids. Trimming shortened V by 3 bases and J by 0 bases, and 8 bases separated the two germline ends. CDR1 is SQVTM and CDR2 is ANQGSEA in the germline V gene. CDR3 protein: CSVDSRPNYGYTF. CDR3 DNA: TGCAGCGTTGATAGTCGCCCTAACTATGGCTACACCTTC. The variable domain in full, with the rest retrieved from reference TRBV29-1 and TRBJ1-2, is SAVISQKPSRDICQRGTSLTIQCQVDSQVTMMFWYRQQPGQSLTLIATANQGSEATYESGFVIDKFPISRPNLTFSTLTVSNMSPEDSSIYLCSVDSRPNYGYTFGSGTRLTVV.

In its sample, this clone was seen a few times. J is TRBJ2-3 and V is TRBV5-1; a weak D match, TRBD1 (6 bases). This CDR3 spans 16 amino acids. V lost 0 bases and J lost 0, with 11 bases in between. Germline loops: CDR1 SGHRS, CDR2 YFSETQ. DNA of the CDR3: TGCGCCAGCAGCTTGGGTTTACAGGGAAGCACAGATACGCAGTATTTT. Protein: CASSLGLQGSTDTQYF.

This clone has just one count. This chain joins TRBV14 and TRBJ1-1; no definite D call. Germline CDR1 SGHDN, CDR2 FVKESK. This CDR3 has 14 residues. Trimming removed 4 bases at V and 1 base at J, with 10 bases between. Here the CDR3 reads CASSRVGRNTEAFF. Here the CDR3 DNA reads TGTGCCAGCAGCCGAGTTGGTAGGAACACTGAAGCTTTCTTT.

This clone has only one observation. The V gene is TRBV30, the J gene TRBJ2-2, with 8 bases matching TRBD2. CDR3 length equals 14 residues. After removal of 4 bases from V and 2 bases from J, the junction contained 3 bases not matched to a gene. Germline assignment: CDR1 GTSNPN and CDR2 SVGIG (reference sequence). This chain's CDR3 is CAWTLAVNTGELFF. In DNA form, the CDR3 reads TGTGCCTGGACACTAGCGGTCAACACCGGGGAGCTGTTTTTT.

This clone occurred once. The CDR3 loop is CASSVTTSLDEQFF. CDR3 sequence (DNA): TGTGCCAGCAGCGTAACCACTTCGCTGGATGAGCAGTTCTTC. This sequence joins TRBV9 and TRBJ2-1; D unclear. The CDR3 sequence is 14 residues long. The V gene's germline CDR1 is SGDLS and CDR2 YYNGEE. The V end lost 1 base, the J end lost 8 bases, and 13 bases lay between the germline ends.

The rearrangement joins TRBV7-2 to TRBJ1-2; D unclear. V lost 3 bases and J lost 7, with 9 bases in between. CDR1 is SGHTA and CDR2 is FQGNSA in the germline V gene. This CDR3 region has 12 residues. The CDR3 sequence is CASSFTGSGYTF. Written as DNA, the CDR3 is TGTGCCAGCAGCTTCACTGGGAGTGGCTACACCTTC.

The V and J genes are TRBV5-8 and TRBJ1-2; D is perhaps TRBD1 (5 bases). The CDR3 length is 16 residues. In germline, CDR1 is SGHTS, CDR2 YDEGEE. V lost 2 bases and J lost 5, with 19 bases in between. The CDR3 reads CASSFRWRGMGYGYTF. CDR3 in DNA: TGTGCCAGCAGCTTCCGCTGGAGGGGCATGGGATATGGCTACACCTTC.

This chain links TRBV4-3 with TRBJ2-2; D is perhaps TRBD1 (6 bases). Germline lookup yields CDR1 LGHNA and CDR2 YSLEER. This CDR3 comprises 15 residues. The V and J ends lost 0 bases and 6 bases respectively, with 11 bases between them. The CDR3 protein is CASSQEAGESGELFF. The CDR3 coding sequence is TGCGCCAGCAGCCAAGAAGCAGGGGAGTCCGGGGAGCTGTTTTTT.

The chain uses TRBV29-1 and TRBJ1-6; D is undetermined. CDR1 is SQVTM and CDR2 is ANQGSEA in the germline V gene. Deletions cut 4 bases from V and 8 bases from J, with 15 bases between. The CDR3 is 14 residues long. For the CDR3, the DNA is TGCAGCGTTGTCCGATATAACAGAGATTCACCCCTCCACTTT. Its protein product is CSVVRYNRDSPLHF.

The V and J genes are TRBV6-5 and TRBJ1-2; D is ambiguous. The length of the CDR3 is 11 residues. CDR1 and CDR2 from the germline V gene are MNHEY and SVGAGI. The V gene lost 6 bases and the J gene lost 4 bases, with 6 bases spanning the gap. This CDR3 is CASSGLYGYTF. CDR3 in DNA: TGTGCCAGCAGCGGACTCTATGGCTACACCTTC.

The chain recombines TRBV10-2 with TRBJ2-2, with TRBD2 as a possible D gene (5 bases). The CDR3 sequence is 13 residues long. The germline V gene encodes CDR1 WSHSY and CDR2 SAAADI. V was cut by 8 bases and J by 6 bases, with 13 bases left in between. The CDR3 nucleotides are TGCGCCAGCGGGAGAGGGTTTGCCGGGGAGCTGTTTTTT. This sequence encodes CASGRGFAGELFF.

The V and J genes are TRBV30 and TRBJ1-2, with 9 bases fitting TRBD1. The V gene end was trimmed by 2 bases and the J gene end by 7 bases; junction bases not matched to a gene: 5. CDR1 and CDR2 from the germline V gene are GTSNPN and SVGIG (reference sequence). The CDR3 contains 13 residues. CDR3 amino acids: CAWSQQGAGGYTF. DNA for the CDR3: TGTGCCTGGAGTCAACAGGGGGCGGGTGGCTACACCTTC.